One sample yielded the 18 T cell receptor beta chains listed below, sequenced in a study of T cell responses to AZD1222 COVID-19 vaccine. Repertoires were generated with immunoSEQ multiplex PCR, while TCRdb's copy carries only in-frame clones and drops some. This sample has roughly 190,000 clones, with roughly 93% found just once. Here the sequenced sample was peripheral blood, taken on day 0 of AZD1222 vaccination. Receptors were obtained from an adult in good health.

This chain connects TRBV11-3 to TRBJ2-1; D call uncertain. Between the trimmed V and J ends, which lost 0 bases and 2 bases, there was a span of 8 bases. CDR1 and CDR2 (germline): SGHNT, YENEEA. CDR3 length equals 15 residues. This CDR3 is CASSLDSQAYNEQFF. The CDR3 DNA is TGTGCCAGCAGCTTAGATTCGCAGGCCTACAATGAGCAGTTCTTC.

The rearrangement joins TRBV2 to TRBJ1-2; unclear D gene. V gave up 5 bases and J gave up 1 base, with 2 bases separating them. Looked up from germline, CDR1 is SNHLY and CDR2 is FYNNEI. The CDR3 loop spans 11 amino acids. The CDR3 coding sequence is TGTGCCAGCAGTCTTAACTATGGCTACACCTTC. Translated, it gives CASSLNYGYTF.

This chain joins TRBV27 and TRBJ1-1; TRBD1 matches at 9 bases. V dropped 0 bases and J dropped 3; count of bases not matched to a gene: 14. Germline V gene lookup returns CDR1 MNHEY and CDR2 SMNVEV (reference sequence). The CDR3 spans 19 residues. Here the CDR3 DNA reads TGTGCCAGCAGTTTATCTTGGTGGGGGACAGGGCTTGTGGACACTGAAGCTTTCTTT. It yields the protein CASSLSWWGTGLVDTEAFF.

The CDR3 DNA follows: TGTGCCAGCACCGAAGGGTCACCCCTCCACTTT. It translates to CASTEGSPLHF. The chain is built from TRBV6-5 and TRBJ1-6; D is unclear. Germline loops: CDR1 MNHEY, CDR2 SVGAGI. There are 11 residues in the CDR3. V was clipped by 7 bases and J by 10 bases, with 8 bases between them.

This chain links TRBV3-1 (or the pseudogene TRBV3-2) with TRBJ1-3, with TRBD1 as a possible D gene (6 bases). V lost 5 bases to trimming and J lost 9 bases, with 11 bases between them. CDR3 size: 12 residues. Per germline, CDR1 LGHDT and CDR2 YNNKEL (reference sequence). CDR3 amino acids: CASSSGEGTIYF. CDR3 DNA: TGTGCCAGCAGCTCAGGGGAAGGCACCATATATTTT.

The chain carries TRBV29-1 and TRBJ1-2, with unresolved D. V lost 4 bases, J lost 4 bases, and 7 bases lay in between. Germline loops: CDR1 SQVTM, CDR2 ANQGSEA. The CDR3 consists of 11 residues. CDR3 sequence: CSVAGFYGYTF. The CDR3 DNA reads as TGCAGCGTTGCAGGTTTCTATGGCTACACCTTC.

This clone was recorded only once. The CDR3 protein is CASSLAGQGAGKLFF. In nucleotides, the CDR3 is TGTGCCAGCAGTTTAGCGGGGCAGGGGGCAGGAAAACTGTTTTTT. J is TRBJ1-4 and V is TRBV27; 8 bases agree with TRBD1. Germline trimming cut 2 bases from V and 10 bases from J; bases unmatched to any gene: 9. Germline CDR1 is MNHEY and CDR2 is SMNVEV (reference sequence). The CDR3 is made up of 15 amino acids.

V usage is TRBV5-1 and J usage is TRBJ2-5; D gene ambiguous. The CDR3 is made up of 15 amino acids. Trimming took off 3 bases at V and 2 bases at J, with 14 bases between the two ends. The germline CDR1 and CDR2 sequences are SGHRS and YFSETQ. CDR3 region: CASSSLSGSQETQYF. Written as DNA, the CDR3 is TGCGCCAGCAGCTCGCTATCCGGGTCGCAAGAGACCCAGTACTTC.

This chain joins TRBV2 and TRBJ2-7; weak D call: TRBD2 (5 bases). V lost 8 bases to trimming and J lost 1 base, with 9 bases between them. CDR1 SNHLY and CDR2 FYNNEI come from the germline V gene. CDR3 length: 12 amino acids. The CDR3 region has the DNA TGTGCCAGCCTCCGGGGATCCTACGAGCAGTACTTC. It yields the protein CASLRGSYEQYF.

The CDR3 DNA follows: TGTGCCAGCAGCAAAGACGGGAGAGGCTATGGCTACACCTTC. Protein sequence: CASSKDGRGYGYTF. The gene calls are TRBV21-1 and TRBJ1-2. TRBV21-1 is a pseudogene. The CDR3 is 14 amino acids.

This clone was detected once. The chain has TRBV30 and TRBJ1-1; TRBD1 aligns across 7 bases. Trimming at V came to 2 bases and at J to 3 bases, leaving 12 bases not matched to a gene. The germline V gene encodes CDR1 GTSNPN and CDR2 SVGIG (reference sequence). CDR3 length equals 16 residues. As DNA, the CDR3 is TGTGCCTGGAGTTCGATCCCCGACAGGGTAGACACTGAAGCTTTCTTT. This codes for CAWSSIPDRVDTEAFF.

The chain carries TRBV11-3 and TRBJ1-1, with D unclear. CDR3 length: 13 residues. Trimming pared 4 bases from V and 1 base from J, leaving 7 bases between. Germline V gene sequence: CDR1 SGHNT, CDR2 YENEEA. The CDR3 here is CASSSFRNTEAFF. In DNA form, the CDR3 reads TGTGCCAGCAGCTCCTTCCGGAACACTGAAGCTTTCTTT.

In this sample, this clone turned up once. The chain combines TRBV6-5 with TRBJ1-1; TRBD1 aligns across 9 bases. The length of the CDR3 is 14 residues. The trim removed 6 bases at V and 6 bases at J, leaving 8 bases unmatched. From germline, CDR1 is MNHEY and CDR2 SVGAGI. CDR3 loop: CASSRTTGGSEAFF. CDR3 in DNA: TGTGCCAGCAGCAGAACTACAGGGGGCTCTGAAGCTTTCTTT.

On this clone itself: One end of the junction does not line up with germline, which may come from a read error. V and J are TRBV7-9 and TRBJ1-2, with D possibly matching TRBD1 (6 bases). Germline V gene sequence: CDR1 SEHNR, CDR2 FQNEAQ (reference sequence). The CDR3 length is 12 residues. The CDR3 DNA reads as TGTGCCAGCAGCTTAGCGCCGGGACATTTCTCCTTC. Protein sequence: CASSLAPGHFSF.

The V call is TRBV5-4, the J call TRBJ1-2; D not resolved. Germline lookup yields CDR1 SGHNT and CDR2 YYREEE (reference sequence). The CDR3 extends over 14 amino acids. The ends were cut back, 0 bases at V and 2 bases at J, with 8 bases in the middle. CDR3 bases: TGTGCCAGCAGCTTGGCCGGCCAGAACTATGGCTACACCTTC. It yields the protein CASSLAGQNYGYTF. The full variable domain, completed using reference TRBV5-4 and TRBJ1-2, is ETGVTQSPTHLIKTRGQQVTLRCSSQSGHNTVSWYQQALGQGPQFIFQYYREEENGRGNFPPRFSGLQFPNYSSELNVNALELDDSALYLCASSLAGQNYGYTFGSGTRLTVV.

The chain links TRBV10-3 to TRBJ2-3; TRBD2 matches at 9 bases. Unmatched junction bases numbered 9, after V lost 8 bases and J lost 6 bases. The CDR3 consists of 14 residues. CDR1 ENHRY and CDR2 SYGVKD come from the germline V gene. CDR3 region: CAISKTSGEDTQYF. The CDR3 DNA follows: TGTGCCATCTCCAAGACTAGCGGCGAGGATACGCAGTATTTT.

V is TRBV12-5 and J is TRBJ1-2, with 7 bases aligning to TRBD1. This CDR3 is built from 16 residues. From germline, CDR1 is LGHNT and CDR2 FRNRAP. With V trimmed by 2 bases and J by 8 bases, 14 bases remained unmatched. Written as DNA, the CDR3 is TGTGCTAGTGGTTTGCCCCCACACAGGGGAGGCGGAGGCTACACCTTC. Protein product: CASGLPPHRGGGGYTF.

This chain's CDR3 is CASSAGQQVYEQYF. CDR3 bases: TGTGCCAGCAGCGCGGGACAGCAGGTCTACGAGCAGTACTTC. J is TRBJ2-7 and V is TRBV7-9, with D possibly TRBD1 on 7 matching bases. CDR1 is SEHNR and CDR2 is FQNEAQ in the germline V gene (reference sequence). The V gene lost 5 bases and the J gene lost 3 bases, with 14 bases spanning the gap. The CDR3 runs 14 residues.